This TCR beta chain came from a study of vaccination and CD4 T cells after COVID-19. This clonotype was recorded once. No antigen is known for it. The Oncomine TCR Beta short-read assay sequenced DNA from cultured CD4+ T cells. Researchers extracted genomic DNA from CD4+ T cells that had been cultured. TCRdb fed the PCR reads into MiXCR, producing one record per CDR3 protein. This table has some 17,000 distinct CDR3 sequences, around 47% appearing once. General study findings and limits: Spike mono-reactivity held for 304 of 307 vaccine-specific clones in convalescent patients.

The germline CDR1 and CDR2 sequences are MDHEN and SYDVKM. This CDR3 spans 12 amino acids. The trim removed 10 bases at V and 2 bases at J, leaving 3 bases unmatched. Indicated treatment: 10-day PBMC culture with coronavirus spike peptide pools or control peptides (ViraFEST assay). This sequence joins TRBV28 and TRBJ1-2, with 8 bases lining up with TRBD1. The starting material was CD4+ T cells from blood, cultured in vitro, obtained before SARS-CoV-2 vaccination. The TCR was taken from a human donor who had recovered from COVID-19. CDR3 sequence (DNA): TGTGCCACACAGGGGGGGAACTATGGCTACACCTTC. This sequence encodes CATQGGNYGYTF.